A single sample gave rise to the 10 T cell receptor beta chains below, sequenced in a study of blood T cell repertoires in COVID-19. Data came from immunoSEQ multiplex PCR; TCRdb stores just in-frame clones and leaves some out. Among hundreds of thousands of clones listed, around nine tenths were seen once. The sample comprised PBMCs or T cells enriched from blood (not recorded which). These receptors were obtained from a woman younger than 45 who had recovered from COVID-19.

In regard to this clone: One end of the junction does not line up with germline, which may come from a read error. The chain links TRBV6-2 or TRBV6-3 to TRBJ2-1; tentatively, D is TRBD2 (6 bases). Germline V gives CDR1 MNHEY, CDR2 SVGEGT. The CDR3 contains 14 residues. Written as DNA, the CDR3 is TGTACCAGCAGTCCGGGGGTAGGAGCCAGTGAGCAGTTCTTC. Amino acids: CTSSPGVGASEQFF.

V is TRBV6-2 or TRBV6-3 and J is TRBJ1-1, with TRBD1 as a possible D gene (6 bases). Germline lookup yields CDR1 MNHEY and CDR2 SVGEGT. The CDR3 contains 15 residues. Trimming left V 5 bases short and J 4 bases short, with 17 bases between. The CDR3 spells CASSHAGTRATEAFF. The CDR3 bases are TGTGCCAGCAGTCACGCAGGGACAAGGGCCACTGAAGCTTTCTTT.

The V and J genes are TRBV27 and TRBJ1-5, with D possibly being TRBD1 (5 bases). The CDR3 is 12 residues long. CDR1 is MNHEY, CDR2 SMNVEV, per germline (reference sequence). The germline V and J ends were trimmed by 6 bases and 5 bases, with 8 bases remaining between them. CDR3 nucleotides: TGTGCCAGCAGGCAGGGCGATCAGCCCCAGCATTTT. This codes for CASRQGDQPQHF.

The gene calls are TRBV5-4 and TRBJ2-2; TRBD1 matches at 10 bases. The CDR3 is 15 residues long. Germline assignment: CDR1 SGHNT and CDR2 YYREEE (reference sequence). V gave up 4 bases and J gave up 5 bases; unmatched junction bases: 5. The CDR3 coding sequence is TGTGCCAGCAGCCCGACAGGGGGCCGGACCGGGGAGCTGTTTTTT. Protein: CASSPTGGRTGELFF.

This chain uses TRBV27 with TRBJ1-1; D unclear. CDR3 length: 13 amino acids. V lost 4 bases and J lost 0, with 6 bases in between. Germline V lookup: CDR1 MNHEY, CDR2 SMNVEV (reference sequence). The CDR3: CASSYFMNTEAFF. CDR3 sequence (DNA): TGTGCCAGCAGTTATTTTATGAACACTGAAGCTTTCTTT.

The chain links TRBV10-3 to TRBJ1-5; D remains unclear. V was trimmed by 6 bases and J by 5 bases, leaving 8 bases between them. Germline CDR1 ENHRY, CDR2 SYGVKD. The CDR3 loop spans 12 amino acids. The chain's CDR3 is CAIRSNDQPQHF. The CDR3 DNA reads as TGTGCCATCAGGAGTAACGATCAGCCCCAGCATTTT.

This chain uses TRBV7-9 with TRBJ2-1; 7 positions agree with TRBD2. V shed 5 bases and J 8 bases; nucleotides not matched to a gene: 9. Per germline, CDR1 SEHNR and CDR2 FQNEAQ (reference sequence). CDR3 length: 14 amino acids. The CDR3 spells CASSLLLASHEQFF. The CDR3 region has the DNA TGTGCCAGCAGCCTCCTACTAGCGTCTCATGAGCAGTTCTTC. The full variable domain, its missing parts supplied by reference TRBV7-9 and TRBJ2-1, is DTGVSQNPRHKITKRGQNVTFRCDPISEHNRLYWYRQTLGQGPEFLTYFQNEAQLEKSRLLSDRFSAERPKGSFSTLEIQRTEQGDSAMYLCASSLLLASHEQFFGPGTRLTVL.

The rearrangement links TRBV4-1 to TRBJ2-1; 7 bases align to TRBD2. Germline V lookup: CDR1 MGHRA, CDR2 YSYEKL. The junction had 3 bases not matched to a gene; V was cut back by 0 bases and J by 1 base. CDR3 length equals 16 residues. This CDR3 is CASSQEGGSSYNEQFF. CDR3 sequence (DNA): TGCGCCAGCAGCCAAGAGGGCGGGAGTTCCTACAATGAGCAGTTCTTC.

This chain links TRBV3-1 (or the pseudogene TRBV3-2) with TRBJ2-3; the match to TRBD1 covers 9 bases. The J segment lost 4 bases and the V segment lost 4 bases, leaving 9 bases of the junction unmatched. CDR1 and CDR2 from the germline V gene are LGHDT and YNNKEL (reference sequence). There are 16 residues in the CDR3. Here the CDR3 reads CASSRVQGAGADTQYF. The CDR3 DNA reads TGTGCCAGCAGCCGTGTACAGGGGGCAGGGGCAGATACGCAGTATTTT.

CDR3 residues: CASSLVFLEDEQFF. The DNA of the CDR3 is TGCGCCAGCAGCTTGGTTTTCCTTGAGGATGAGCAGTTCTTC. The V call is TRBV5-1, the J call TRBJ2-1; the D is unclear. Per germline, CDR1 SGHRS and CDR2 YFSETQ. V was clipped by 0 bases and J by 8 bases, with 12 bases between them. The CDR3 spans 14 residues.